This passage covers 23 T cell receptor beta chains from one sample sequenced in a study of T-cell memory formation after mild COVID-19. Using its own MiXCR run on the 5' RACE reads, TCRdb lists one record per CDR3 protein. This repertoire shows 350,000 to 500,000 distinct CDR3 sequences, 15% to 20% found once; its top ten account for 7.5% to 10%. Source material: PBMCs or a T cell subset sorted from them (not recorded which). The source is an adult woman who had mild COVID-19 (a few samples of this study predate the infection). Cell type and time point are not known.

This chain links TRBV7-8 with TRBJ1-2; no reliable D call. The CDR3 loop spans 15 amino acids. The germline V and J ends were trimmed by 2 bases and 3 bases, with 13 bases remaining between them. The germline CDR1 and CDR2 sequences are SGHVS and FQNEAQ. The CDR3 DNA reads TGTGCCAGCAGCTTATCGTCGGGCGGGGACTATGGCTACACCTTC. Encoded protein: CASSLSSGGDYGYTF.

The V and J genes are TRBV21-1 and TRBJ2-7. TRBV21-1 is shown as a pseudogene. This CDR3 comprises 9 residues. The CDR3 DNA follows: TGTGCCAGGACCTACGAGCAGTACTTC. This sequence encodes CARTYEQYF.

This clonotype was counted a few times. The chain joins TRBV5-1 to TRBJ1-2; the D gene is possibly TRBD1 (5 bases). The CDR3 runs 13 residues. V lost 5 bases and J lost 3, with 11 bases in between. Germline-derived CDR1 and CDR2 are SGHRS and YFSETQ. The CDR3 sequence: CASRRVQDYGYTF. The DNA for the CDR3 is TGCGCCAGCAGGAGGGTACAGGACTATGGCTACACCTTC.

This clonotype has only a few counts. The chain recombines TRBV20-1 with TRBJ2-2; the match to TRBD2 covers 8 bases. The CDR3 extends over 14 amino acids. The germline gives CDR1 DFQATT, CDR2 SNEGSKA (reference sequence). The V segment lost 4 bases and the J segment 3 bases; nucleotides outside the gene matches: 4. CDR3 nucleotide sequence: TGCAGTGCTAACCCTAGCGGGTACACCGGGGAGCTGTTTTTT. It is translated as CSANPSGYTGELFF.

This clonotype was picked up a small number of times. This sequence joins TRBV3-1 and TRBJ2-7; 11 bases map to TRBD2. Germline loops: CDR1 LGHDT, CDR2 YNNKEL (reference sequence). The CDR3 is made up of 13 amino acids. J gave up 3 bases and V 6 bases, and 1 base lay outside the gene matches. CDR3 bases: TGTGCCAGCAGACTAGCGGGAGACTACGAGCAGTACTTC. Translating gives CASRLAGDYEQYF.

This clonotype was observed many times. V usage is TRBV5-1 and J usage is TRBJ1-5, with D unclear. CDR1 and CDR2 from the germline V gene are SGHRS and YFSETQ. This CDR3 contains 11 residues. V lost 4 bases to trimming and J lost 9 bases, with 8 bases between them. The CDR3 DNA reads TGCGCCAGCAGCCCCTGTGGGCCCCAGCATTTT. Encoded protein: CASSPCGPQHF.

The chain recombines TRBV4-1 with TRBJ2-1, with TRBD2 matching 8 bases. The CDR3 consists of 15 residues. After removal of 7 bases from V and 6 bases from J, the junction contained 11 bases not matched to a gene. CDR1 is MGHRA and CDR2 is YSYEKL in the germline V gene. The CDR3, as DNA: TGCGCCAGCACCCCGGGGAGCGGGGGAGTCAATGAGCAGTTCTTC. This sequence encodes CASTPGSGGVNEQFF.

The rearrangement joins TRBV5-1 to TRBJ1-1; TRBD1 is a possible D gene (5 bases). Germline V gives CDR1 SGHRS, CDR2 YFSETQ. The CDR3 is 15 amino acids. Trimming took 5 bases from V and 3 from J, leaving 17 bases between them. DNA of the CDR3: TGCGCCAGCAGACAAGGCGACGGGGCGGACACTGAAGCTTTCTTT. This gives the protein CASRQGDGADTEAFF.

This clonotype was counted a few times. The gene calls are TRBV7-9 and TRBJ2-1; TRBD1 is a possible D gene (6 bases). The CDR3 loop spans 12 amino acids. Trimming removed 6 bases at V and 6 bases at J, with 9 bases between. In germline, CDR1 is SEHNR, CDR2 FQNEAQ (reference sequence). The CDR3 region is CASRSGVNEQFF. Written as DNA, the CDR3 is TGTGCCAGCAGATCAGGGGTCAATGAGCAGTTCTTC.

V and J are TRBV2 and TRBJ1-1, with no clear D. Trimming pared 2 bases from V and 0 bases from J, leaving 13 bases between. The CDR3 runs to 16 residues. Germline V gene lookup returns CDR1 SNHLY and CDR2 FYNNEI. CDR3 sequence: CASSEPLAEMNTEAFF. The CDR3 region has the DNA TGTGCCAGCAGTGAACCCCTGGCAGAGATGAACACTGAAGCTTTCTTT.

This sequence joins TRBV5-1 and TRBJ2-1, with D possibly matching TRBD2 (6 bases). Germline CDR1 and CDR2: SGHRS and YFSETQ. The CDR3 extends over 15 amino acids. The V and J ends lost 4 bases and 7 bases respectively, with 18 bases between them. The CDR3 DNA sequence: TGCGCCAGCAGCCTCCTGGGCCCGGGGGATAATGAGCAGTTCTTC. It yields the protein CASSLLGPGDNEQFF.

The genes are TRBV10-1 and TRBJ2-2, with 7 bases lining up with TRBD1. This CDR3 spans 19 amino acids. Germline CDR1 is WNHNN and CDR2 is SYGVQD (reference sequence). Losses at the gene ends were 3 bases for V and 0 bases for J; bases not matched to a gene: 13. The CDR3 reads CASSDPSRNGTANTGELFF. CDR3 sequence (DNA): TGCGCCAGCAGTGACCCGAGTAGGAACGGGACAGCGAACACCGGGGAGCTGTTTTTT.

This clonotype has just a few counts. As DNA, the CDR3 is TGCGCCAGCAGCTTGTTCCCCGCAGGGGATTTCAATCAGCCCCAGCATTTT. This sequence encodes CASSLFPAGDFNQPQHF. The J gene is TRBJ1-5, the V gene TRBV5-1, with a weak D call TRBD1 (6 bases). CDR3 length: 17 residues. Between the trimmed V and J ends, which lost 1 base and 3 bases, there was a span of 17 bases. Germline lookup yields CDR1 SGHRS and CDR2 YFSETQ.

J is TRBJ2-5 and V is TRBV4-1, with D maybe TRBD2 (5 bases). Per the germline V gene, CDR1 is MGHRA and CDR2 is YSYEKL. The V gene lost 1 base and the J gene lost 1 base, with 16 bases spanning the gap. This CDR3 region has 17 residues. The CDR3 sequence: CASSQGVVIATQETQYF. The DNA for the CDR3 is TGCGCCAGCAGCCAAGGCGTGGTTATAGCGACCCAAGAGACCCAGTACTTC.

The table lists this clonotype with a few counts. This chain joins TRBV20-1 and TRBJ1-2, with a tentative D call TRBD1 (5 bases). The ends were cut back, 3 bases at V and 4 bases at J, with 18 bases in the middle. This CDR3 has 15 amino acids. CDR1 is DFQATT and CDR2 is SNEGSKA in the germline V gene (reference sequence). CDR3 DNA sequence: TGCAGTGCTAGGAGGGGTGGCAGGGCGGCCTATGGCTACACCTTC. It codes for CSARRGGRAAYGYTF.

This chain connects TRBV19 to TRBJ1-1; no firm D call. Germline assignment: CDR1 LNHDA and CDR2 SQIVND (reference sequence). Trimming stripped 1 base from V and 0 bases from J, with 6 bases between. The CDR3 consists of 14 residues. Written as DNA, the CDR3 is TGTGCCAGTAGTATAGGGGGAGTGAACACTGAAGCTTTCTTT. Residues: CASSIGGVNTEAFF.

The chain is built from TRBV6-2 or TRBV6-3 and TRBJ1-2; unclear D gene. Germline V CDR1 and CDR2: MNHEY, SVGEGT. Trimming pared 7 bases from V and 8 bases from J, leaving 17 bases between. This CDR3 contains 13 residues. The CDR3 region is CASTPGGAGGYTF. In DNA, the CDR3 is TGTGCCAGCACCCCGGGCGGCGCCGGCGGCTACACCTTC.

Ten or more counts support this clonotype. The rearrangement uses TRBV13 and TRBJ2-7, with 8 bases lining up with TRBD2. This CDR3 is built from 14 residues. J lost 0 bases, V lost 5 bases, and 3 bases had no gene match. Germline V gene sequence: CDR1 PRHDT, CDR2 FYEKMQ (reference sequence). The CDR3 protein is CASSVSGSSYEQYF. The DNA of the CDR3 is TGTGCCAGCAGCGTAAGCGGGAGCTCCTACGAGCAGTACTTC.

This clonotype was recorded a few times. This chain joins TRBV15 and TRBJ1-1; maybe TRBD1 (6 bases). Trimming pared 5 bases from V and 2 bases from J, leaving 9 bases between. CDR3 length: 13 residues. CDR1 is LNHNV, CDR2 YYDKDF, per germline (reference sequence). CDR3 protein: CATSPRGNTEAFF. The CDR3 DNA reads TGTGCCACCAGCCCCAGGGGAAACACTGAAGCTTTCTTT.

The table lists this clonotype with a few counts. The rearrangement joins TRBV29-1 to TRBJ2-3, with 9 bases matching TRBD2. CDR3 length: 14 amino acids. The V segment lost 5 bases and the J segment 2 bases; nucleotides outside the gene matches: 5. Germline values: CDR1 SQVTM, CDR2 ANQGSEA. The CDR3 nucleotides are TGCAGCGTTAAGAGCGGGGGGTCCACAGATACGCAGTATTTT. Translating gives CSVKSGGSTDTQYF.

The chain employs TRBV7-9 and TRBJ1-1; TRBD1 is a possible D gene (6 bases). The germline V and J ends were trimmed by 1 base and 4 bases, with 10 bases remaining between them. Germline V CDR1 and CDR2: SEHNR, FQNEAQ (reference sequence). CDR3 length: 14 amino acids. CDR3 amino acids: CASSLGEQGTEAFF. In DNA, the CDR3 is TGTGCCAGCAGCTTAGGGGAACAGGGCACTGAAGCTTTCTTT. The full variable domain, with the rest looked up from reference TRBV7-9 and TRBJ1-1, is DTGVSQNPRHKITKRGQNVTFRCDPISEHNRLYWYRQTLGQGPEFLTYFQNEAQLEKSRLLSDRFSAERPKGSFSTLEIQRTEQGDSAMYLCASSLGEQGTEAFFGQGTRLTVV.

The chain joins TRBV21-1 to TRBJ2-1. TRBV21-1 is a listed pseudogene. This CDR3 spans 14 amino acids. CDR3 sequence: CASSVVRINREQFF. The CDR3 DNA sequence: TGTGCCAGCAGCGTTGTTCGGATCAATAGGGAGCAGTTCTTC.

This chain connects TRBV18 to TRBJ1-4; 10 nucleotides agree with TRBD1. J gave up 8 bases and V 5 bases, and 11 bases lay outside the gene matches. Germline V gene lookup returns CDR1 KGHSH and CDR2 LQKENI. CDR3 length: 16 residues. CDR3 sequence (DNA): TGTGCCAGCTCAGACAGGGGGCCTTTTGTGGAGGAAAAACTGTTTTTT. Its protein is CASSDRGPFVEEKLFF.